What follows are 20 T cell receptor beta chains derived from one specimen sequenced in a study of technical replicates of blood from a handful of donors. Libraries were prepared by immunoSEQ multiplex PCR; TCRdb keeps only in-frame clonotypes and omits some of them. The sample carries some 87,000 clones, about 96% recorded once. Sequencing input: T cells isolated from PBMCs. These receptors came from a human donor in good health.

This rearrangement joins TRBV10-3 to TRBJ2-5, with 8 bases aligning to TRBD1. V was clipped by 2 bases and J by 1 base; unmatched bases: 6. Per germline, CDR1 ENHRY and CDR2 SYGVKD. The CDR3 is made up of 16 amino acids. CDR3 coding DNA: TGTGCCATCAGTGAGGCCGGGACAGGCTTCCAAGAGACCCAGTACTTC. Its translation: CAISEAGTGFQETQYF.

V is TRBV7-9 and J is TRBJ1-1, with 9 nucleotides matching TRBD1. Trimming took 5 bases from V and 3 from J; bases not matched to a gene: 7. CDR1 is SEHNR and CDR2 is FQNEAQ in the germline V gene (reference sequence). The CDR3 loop spans 15 amino acids. The CDR3 is CASSITGGVYTEAFF. The DNA of the CDR3 is TGTGCCAGCAGCATAACAGGGGGCGTCTACACTGAAGCTTTCTTT. The complete variable domain, with remaining parts taken from reference TRBV7-9 and TRBJ1-1, reads DTGVSQNPRHKITKRGQNVTFRCDPISEHNRLYWYRQTLGQGPEFLTYFQNEAQLEKSRLLSDRFSAERPKGSFSTLEIQRTEQGDSAMYLCASSITGGVYTEAFFGQGTRLTVV.

This chain connects TRBV11-2 to TRBJ2-5; 11 nucleotides align to TRBD2. Germline V CDR1 and CDR2: SGHAT, FQNNGV. The CDR3 is 17 residues long. V shed 5 bases, J shed 4 bases, and the junction held 12 bases outside the gene matches. Here the CDR3 DNA reads TGTGCCAGCAGCATTAGTCGACTAGCGGGAAGGATAGAGACCCAGTACTTC. Translated, it gives CASSISRLAGRIETQYF.

The J gene is TRBJ2-5, the V gene TRBV28, with 9 bases matching TRBD2. V gave up 7 bases and J gave up 2 bases; unmatched junction bases: 2. This CDR3 has 13 residues. Germline V gene sequence: CDR1 MDHEN, CDR2 SYDVKM. CDR3 amino acids: CASKTSGQETQYF. CDR3 nucleotides: TGTGCCAGCAAGACTAGCGGTCAAGAGACCCAGTACTTC. The variable domain in full, completed from reference TRBV28 and TRBJ2-5, reads DVKVTQSSRYLVKRTGEKVFLECVQDMDHENMFWYRQDPGLGLRLIYFSYDVKMKEKGDIPEGYSVSREKKERFSLILESASTNQTSMYLCASKTSGQETQYFGPGTRLLVL.

CDR3 in DNA: TGTGCCAGCAGCCCGACTAGCGGGAGGGCCCGGACCGGGGAGCTGTTTTTT. This sequence encodes CASSPTSGRARTGELFF. The chain uses TRBV9 and TRBJ2-2; 14 bases are shared with TRBD2. Trimming removed 4 bases from V and 5 bases from J; junction bases left unmatched: 7. Germline-derived CDR1 and CDR2 are SGDLS and YYNGEE. The CDR3 is 17 amino acids.

The chain links TRBV19 to TRBJ2-7, with TRBD1 identical over 7 bases. The ends lost 5 bases at V and 6 bases at J; junction bases unmatched: 7. Per germline, CDR1 LNHDA and CDR2 SQIVND (reference sequence). The CDR3 has 13 residues. The CDR3: CASSGRQGREQYF. CDR3 DNA: TGTGCCAGTAGTGGCAGACAGGGTCGCGAGCAGTACTTC.

The chain joins TRBV27 to TRBJ2-7; no reliable D call. The CDR3 extends over 13 amino acids. V was pared by 2 bases and J by 6 bases, with 11 bases between. Germline-derived CDR1 and CDR2 are MNHEY and SMNVEV (reference sequence). The CDR3 loop reads CASSLGPRFEQYF. The DNA for the CDR3 is TGTGCCAGCAGTTTAGGGCCAAGGTTCGAGCAGTACTTC.

The chain combines TRBV19 with TRBJ1-2; 9 nucleotides match TRBD1. Unmatched junction bases numbered 14, after V lost 6 bases and J lost 6 bases. The CDR3 contains 16 residues. Germline CDR1 is LNHDA and CDR2 is SQIVND (reference sequence). Written as DNA, the CDR3 is TGTGCCAGTAGGGACACAGGGGGCTTTTTTAAGGATGGCTACACCTTC. Protein: CASRDTGGFFKDGYTF.

This clone was seen a single time. Other DNA sequences in this sample translate to the same CDR3. The chain joins TRBV7-9 to TRBJ1-3; 10 nucleotides line up with TRBD1. J lost 2 bases, V lost 3 bases, and 1 base had no gene match. This CDR3 region has 15 residues. Germline V CDR1 and CDR2: SEHNR, FQNEAQ (reference sequence). This CDR3 reads CASSLGTGAGNTIYF. In DNA, the CDR3 is TGTGCCAGCAGCTTGGGGACAGGGGCTGGAAACACCATATATTTT.

The V call is TRBV6-1, the J call TRBJ1-1; D is ambiguous. The CDR3 extends over 14 amino acids. Germline V gene lookup returns CDR1 MNHNS and CDR2 SASEGT. Trimming took off 7 bases at V and 3 bases at J, with 15 bases between the two ends. The CDR3 coding sequence is TGTGCCAGCACCGAGCGACTGGAGTACACTGAAGCTTTCTTT. It codes for CASTERLEYTEAFF.

This chain joins TRBV2 and TRBJ1-4; D is unclear. The CDR3 runs to 15 residues. Trimming left V 6 bases short and J 0 bases short, with 11 bases between. Germline lookup yields CDR1 SNHLY and CDR2 FYNNEI. The CDR3 sequence: CASSPRVATNEKLFF. CDR3 coding DNA: TGTGCCAGCAGCCCCCGGGTTGCAACTAATGAAAAACTGTTTTTT. The full variable domain, in which reference TRBV2 and TRBJ1-4 provide the parts outside the CDR3, is EPEVTQTPSHQVTQMGQEVILRCVPISNHLYFYWYRQILGQKVEFLVSFYNNEISEKSEIFDDQFSVERPDGSNFTLKIRSTKLEDSAMYFCASSPRVATNEKLFFGSGTQLSVL.

This clone was recorded only once. The V call is TRBV25-1, the J call TRBJ1-5; no clear D. CDR1 and CDR2 from the germline V gene are MGHDK and SYGVNS. Trimming stripped 3 bases from V and 7 bases from J, with 7 bases between. CDR3 size: 12 residues. The CDR3 sequence: CASSERGQPQHF. As DNA, the CDR3 is TGTGCCAGCAGTGAGAGAGGGCAGCCCCAGCATTTT.

The chain uses TRBV7-2 and TRBJ2-5, with 8 positions matching TRBD2. This CDR3 spans 17 amino acids. CDR1 and CDR2 (germline): SGHTA, FQGNSA. V dropped 1 base and J dropped 2; count of bases not matched to a gene: 9. This CDR3 reads CASSLGASGGRQETQYF. For the CDR3, the DNA is TGTGCCAGCAGCTTAGGGGCCAGCGGGGGCCGACAAGAGACCCAGTACTTC. The full variable domain, its missing parts supplied by reference TRBV7-2 and TRBJ2-5, is GAGVSQSPSNKVTEKGKDVELRCDPISGHTALYWYRQSLGQGLEFLIYFQGNSAPDKSGLPSDRFSAERTGGSVSTLTIQRTQQEDSAVYLCASSLGASGGRQETQYFGPGTRLLVL.

The rearrangement joins TRBV7-3 to TRBJ2-2; D perhaps matches TRBD1 (6 bases). Germline V gene lookup returns CDR1 SGHTA and CDR2 FQGTGA. The CDR3 contains 14 residues. The ends were cut back, 5 bases at V and 1 base at J, with 8 bases in the middle. Here the CDR3 DNA reads TGTGCCAGCAGCAAGGGACAGAACACCGGGGAGCTGTTTTTT. This gives the protein CASSKGQNTGELFF.

This chain connects TRBV7-9 to TRBJ1-5; TRBD1 matches 7 bases. The V and J ends lost 6 bases and 3 bases, in that order; junction bases with no gene match: 5. CDR1 SEHNR and CDR2 FQNEAQ come from the germline V gene (reference sequence). The CDR3 loop spans 14 amino acids. CDR3 loop: CASSTGTANQPQHF. The CDR3 coding sequence is TGTGCCAGCAGTACCGGGACAGCCAATCAGCCCCAGCATTTT.

This chain uses TRBV7-9 with TRBJ2-6; 8 bases are shared with TRBD1. The V gene's germline CDR1 is SEHNR and CDR2 FQNEAQ (reference sequence). This CDR3 spans 16 amino acids. V lost 6 bases, J lost 3 bases, and 7 bases stayed unmatched. CDR3 loop: CASSSQGANGANVLTF. The CDR3 DNA follows: TGTGCCAGCAGTTCTCAGGGGGCCAATGGGGCCAACGTCCTGACTTTC.

This clone has just one count. This chain joins TRBV11-2 and TRBJ2-1, with a possible D match to TRBD1 (5 bases). Trimming removed 2 bases from V and 8 bases from J, with 16 bases in between. In germline, CDR1 is SGHAT, CDR2 FQNNGV. CDR3 length: 15 residues. The CDR3 protein is CASSLNSGFMDEQFF. The CDR3 DNA follows: TGTGCCAGCAGCTTAAATTCAGGGTTTATGGATGAGCAGTTCTTC.

The V and J genes are TRBV7-2 and TRBJ2-6; D not resolved. Trimming took 10 bases from V and 0 from J, leaving 10 bases between them. CDR1 is SGHTA, CDR2 FQGNSA, per germline. The CDR3 sequence is 14 residues long. CDR3 nucleotide sequence: TGTGCCATCGCGAAAAGCTCTGGGGCCAACGTCCTGACTTTC. Translating it yields CAIAKSSGANVLTF.

The chain joins TRBV2 to TRBJ1-1; tentatively, D is TRBD1 (6 bases). This CDR3 contains 14 residues. From germline, CDR1 is SNHLY and CDR2 FYNNEI. The V and J ends lost 5 bases and 5 bases respectively, with 15 bases between them. The CDR3 here is CASSTGLWGTEAFF. Written as DNA, the CDR3 is TGTGCCAGCAGTACAGGGCTCTGGGGTACTGAAGCTTTCTTT. The full variable domain, its missing parts supplied by reference TRBV2 and TRBJ1-1, is EPEVTQTPSHQVTQMGQEVILRCVPISNHLYFYWYRQILGQKVEFLVSFYNNEISEKSEIFDDQFSVERPDGSNFTLKIRSTKLEDSAMYFCASSTGLWGTEAFFGQGTRLTVV.

This chain connects TRBV5-1 to TRBJ2-7; D not resolved. Germline V lookup: CDR1 SGHRS, CDR2 YFSETQ. The ends were cut back, 1 base at V and 5 bases at J, with 10 bases in the middle. This CDR3 region has 13 residues. CDR3 loop: CASSLLSTDEQYF. For the CDR3, the DNA is TGCGCCAGCAGCTTGCTGAGTACCGACGAGCAGTACTTC. Full variable domain (missing parts from reference TRBV5-1 and TRBJ2-7): KAGVTQTPRYLIKTRGQQVTLSCSPISGHRSVSWYQQTPGQGLQFLFEYFSETQRNKGNFPGRFSGRQFSNSRSEMNVSTLELGDSALYLCASSLLSTDEQYFGPGTRLTVT.